The T cell receptor beta chain under discussion was sequenced for a study of monozygotic twins with inflammatory bowel disease. General observations from the study: Among patients, repertoires may have gained variability from differing immunosuppressive treatments.

With regard to this clonotype: The antigen remains unidentified.

CDR3 length: 12 amino acids. From germline, CDR1 is SGHDN and CDR2 FVKESK. Whole blood served as the source of total RNA, and no T cell sorting took place. From the 5' RACE reads, TCRdb lists one entry per CDR3 protein and no DNA. The repertoire table contains roughly 170,000 distinct CDR3 sequences. The chain links TRBV14 to TRBJ1-1. This TCR was sampled from a human donor with ulcerative colitis or Crohn's disease, or a healthy co-twin of an affected twin (not recorded which). The source material was blood. CDR3 amino acids: CASSLTQTEAFF.